The 23 T cell receptor beta chains below were found in one sample sequenced in a study of metastatic and nonmetastatic thyroid tumors. MiXCR re-clonotyped the PCR reads for TCRdb. The repertoire consists of tens of thousands of clones, with about 45% occurring once and the leading ten covering around a quarter. Not a single patient had been given any form of treatment at any point before undergoing thyroid surgery. Sequencing was done on a sample of tumor tissue. The receptors here all came from a male donor with papillary thyroid cancer or a benign thyroid nodule (not recorded which). Some clones in this sample may be carry-over from other donors' samples.

The chain employs TRBV6-1 and TRBJ2-6; D not certain. The germline gives CDR1 MNHNS, CDR2 SASEGT. Deletions cut 8 bases from V and 0 bases from J, with 8 bases between. This CDR3 comprises 14 residues. This chain's CDR3 is CASSLISGANVLTF. CDR3 nucleotides: TGTGCCAGCTCTCTTATCTCTGGGGCCAACGTCCTGACTTTC.

This chain links TRBV11-2 with TRBJ2-7, with D possibly matching TRBD2 (6 bases). CDR1 SGHAT and CDR2 FQNNGV come from the germline V gene. V was cut by 6 bases and J by 3 bases, with 12 bases left in between. This CDR3 region has 13 residues. The DNA of the CDR3 is TGTGCCAGCAGTGGAAGCGGGCGCTACGAGCAGTACTTC. This codes for CASSGSGRYEQYF.

The chain links TRBV6-1 to TRBJ1-6, with no clear D. V was cut by 5 bases and J by 10 bases, with 15 bases left in between. CDR3 length: 14 amino acids. CDR1 and CDR2 from the germline V gene are MNHNS and SASEGT. The CDR3, as DNA: TGTGCCAGCAGTAGACAAGCCTCGGACTCACCCCTCCACTTT. Residues: CASSRQASDSPLHF.

Sample share makes this clone medium-sized. This chain connects TRBV6-1 to TRBJ2-7, with D perhaps matching TRBD2 (6 bases). V lost 5 bases and J lost 3, with 14 bases in between. The CDR3 has 14 amino acids. The germline V gene encodes CDR1 MNHNS and CDR2 SASEGT. The CDR3 DNA follows: TGTGCCAGCAGTCCGGGACTCCTAGGCTACGAGCAGTACTTC. This sequence encodes CASSPGLLGYEQYF.

This clone was seen a single time. This sequence joins TRBV20-1 and TRBJ2-1, with 12 bases matching TRBD2. Germline V CDR1 and CDR2: DFQATT, SNEGSKA (reference sequence). The trim removed 2 bases at V and 8 bases at J, leaving 10 bases unmatched. The CDR3 runs 16 residues. This CDR3 is CSARSQTSGRVDEQFF. CDR3 coding DNA: TGCAGTGCTAGATCCCAGACTAGCGGGAGAGTCGATGAGCAGTTCTTC.

This clone appeared a few times. The V gene is TRBV20-1, the J gene TRBJ2-1, with D hard to call. The CDR3 covers 13 residues. Trimming cost V 4 bases and J 7 bases, with 14 bases left between them. Germline V gives CDR1 DFQATT, CDR2 SNEGSKA (reference sequence). The CDR3 reads CSATTPARNEQFF. The CDR3 DNA follows: TGCAGTGCTACTACTCCCGCCCGGAATGAGCAGTTCTTC.

This rearrangement joins TRBV19 to TRBJ2-6; D perhaps matches TRBD1 (6 bases). V dropped 3 bases and J dropped 4 bases, with 13 bases sitting between them. Germline CDR1 reads LNHDA; CDR2 reads SQIVND (reference sequence). The CDR3 consists of 16 residues. In DNA form, the CDR3 reads TGTGCCAGTAGTATTGGGGGCGCGGCCGGGGCCAACGTCCTGACTTTC. Amino acid sequence: CASSIGGAAGANVLTF.

The rearrangement links TRBV18 to TRBJ2-1; 10 bases match TRBD1. Germline V gene data show CDR1 as KGHSH and CDR2 as LQKENI. V lost 4 bases and J lost 8; bases outside the gene matches: 5. This CDR3 has 14 residues. The CDR3 spells CASSQGTGVDEQFF. The CDR3 DNA sequence: TGTGCCAGCTCACAAGGGACAGGGGTCGATGAGCAGTTCTTC.

This clone was observed a few times. The chain combines TRBV27 with TRBJ2-7; tentative D call: TRBD1 (5 bases). V was pared by 5 bases and J by 4 bases, with 12 bases between. The germline V gene encodes CDR1 MNHEY and CDR2 SMNVEV (reference sequence). There are 13 residues in the CDR3. The CDR3 here is CASSKGLIYEQYF. The CDR3, as DNA: TGTGCCAGCAGTAAGGGGCTTATTTACGAGCAGTACTTC.

The chain joins TRBV30 to TRBJ1-2; weak D call: TRBD1 (5 bases). The germline CDR1 and CDR2 sequences are GTSNPN and SVGIG (reference sequence). Trimming left V 0 bases short and J 7 bases short, with 15 bases between. The CDR3 runs 14 residues. The CDR3 DNA follows: TGTGCCTGGAGTGTATTTGTCAGGGAAGGTGGCTACACCTTC. Translating gives CAWSVFVREGGYTF.

The V call is TRBV19, the J call TRBJ1-1; the match to TRBD1 covers 10 bases. CDR1 is LNHDA, CDR2 SQIVND, per germline (reference sequence). J gave up 3 bases and V 7 bases, and 17 bases lay outside the gene matches. The CDR3 loop spans 18 amino acids. CDR3: CASTLGADRGLYHTEAFF. DNA of the CDR3: TGTGCCAGTACCCTAGGAGCGGACAGGGGGTTGTATCACACTGAAGCTTTCTTT.

In this sample, this clone turned up once. J is TRBJ2-7 and V is TRBV11-2, with 14 bases identical to TRBD2. J gave up 2 bases and V 4 bases, and 4 bases lay outside the gene matches. The CDR3 loop spans 16 amino acids. CDR1 SGHAT and CDR2 FQNNGV come from the germline V gene. CDR3 nucleotide sequence: TGTGCCAGCAGCTCCCTGACTAGCGGGGGGGCCTACGAGCAGTACTTC. It translates to CASSSLTSGGAYEQYF.

This clone was detected once. This chain uses TRBV5-1 with TRBJ2-1; 9 bases match TRBD2. CDR3 length: 17 amino acids. The V gene end was trimmed by 3 bases and the J gene end by 3 bases; junction bases not matched to a gene: 10. The germline gives CDR1 SGHRS, CDR2 YFSETQ. The CDR3 sequence: CASSSRVVAGVYNEQFF. The CDR3 DNA reads TGCGCCAGCAGCTCACGGGTGGTAGCGGGGGTCTACAATGAGCAGTTCTTC.

This clone counts as medium-sized. This chain joins TRBV5-6 and TRBJ2-7, with 9 bases aligning to TRBD2. V gave up 4 bases and J gave up 3 bases; unmatched junction bases: 8. From germline, CDR1 is SGHDT and CDR2 YYEEEE. The CDR3 has 15 residues. CDR3 nucleotides: TGTGCCAGCAGCGGGCCAGCGGGAGGATTCTACGAGCAGTACTTC. Translating it yields CASSGPAGGFYEQYF.

V gene TRBV5-1 combines with J gene TRBJ2-5; 8 nucleotides line up with TRBD2. With 2 bases clipped from V and 3 bases from J, the junction kept 3 bases outside the gene matches. The CDR3 is 14 residues long. The germline CDR1 and CDR2 sequences are SGHRS and YFSETQ. CDR3 in amino acids: CASSLGAGEETQYF. CDR3 nucleotide sequence: TGCGCCAGCAGCTTAGGAGCGGGAGAAGAGACCCAGTACTTC.

The chain links TRBV6-1 to TRBJ2-7; D possibly corresponds to TRBD1 (6 bases). V shed 6 bases and J shed 3 bases, with 12 bases lying between them. Germline CDR1 MNHNS, CDR2 SASEGT. The CDR3 sequence is 13 residues long. The CDR3 reads CASRRDKIYEQYF. The CDR3 nucleotides are TGTGCCAGCAGACGGGACAAAATCTACGAGCAGTACTTC.

V and J are TRBV11-2 and TRBJ2-7, with D unresolved. From germline, CDR1 is SGHAT and CDR2 FQNNGV. The CDR3 is 15 residues long. V lost 0 bases and J lost 2, with 11 bases in between. The CDR3 sequence is CASSLERVLTYEQYF. For the CDR3, the DNA is TGTGCCAGCAGCTTAGAACGGGTTTTAACCTACGAGCAGTACTTC.

In regard to this clone: One end of the junction does not line up with germline, which may come from a read error. The chain uses TRBV5-1 and TRBJ2-7, with D possibly being TRBD2 (5 bases). Germline lookup yields CDR1 SGHRS and CDR2 YFSETQ. The CDR3 sequence is 13 residues long. The CDR3 DNA is TGCACCAGCAGCTTTCAGGAAACGGGAGAGCAGTACTTC. Translation: CTSSFQETGEQYF. The full variable domain, its missing parts supplied by reference TRBV5-1 and TRBJ2-7, is KAGVTQTPRYLIKTRGQQVTLSCSPISGHRSVSWYQQTPGQGLQFLFEYFSETQRNKGNFPGRFSGRQFSNSRSEMNVSTLELGDSALYLCTSSFQETGEQYFGPGTRLTVT.

The chain recombines TRBV6-1 with TRBJ1-1; no clear D gene. Per the germline V gene, CDR1 is MNHNS and CDR2 is SASEGT. V was clipped by 6 bases and J by 0 bases, with 11 bases between them. The CDR3 has 14 residues. The CDR3 spells CASSPPHLNTEAFF. DNA of the CDR3: TGTGCCAGCAGCCCCCCCCACCTGAACACTGAAGCTTTCTTT.

The table lists this clone with a count of one. The chain employs TRBV9 and TRBJ2-1, with 11 nucleotides matching TRBD2. V lost 4 bases, J lost 2 bases, and 8 bases stayed unmatched. The CDR3 has 17 amino acids. Germline-derived CDR1 and CDR2 are SGDLS and YYNGEE. The CDR3 region is CASSFSLAGGPYNEQFF. Written as DNA, the CDR3 is TGTGCCAGCAGCTTCAGTTTAGCGGGAGGGCCCTACAATGAGCAGTTCTTC.

This clone was detected a few times. The chain employs TRBV24-1 and TRBJ2-7; D gene unclear. CDR1 and CDR2 from the germline V gene are KGHDR and SFDVKD. The CDR3 is 14 residues long. V was pared by 3 bases and J by 1 base, with 9 bases between. DNA of the CDR3: TGTGCCACCAGTGATCCCCGGGTGTCCTACGAGCAGTACTTC. Translation gives CATSDPRVSYEQYF.

The chain links TRBV30 to TRBJ2-7; 11 nucleotides align to TRBD1. Per the germline V gene, CDR1 is GTSNPN and CDR2 is SVGIG (reference sequence). V lost 5 bases to trimming and J lost 4 bases; unmatched junction nucleotides: 1. There are 12 residues in the CDR3. CDR3 sequence reads: CAWGQGAYEQYF. CDR3 bases: TGTGCCTGGGGACAGGGGGCTTACGAGCAGTACTTC.

The chain joins TRBV24-1 to TRBJ1-2; 10 bases line up with TRBD1. The trim removed 7 bases at V and 2 bases at J, leaving 3 bases unmatched. Germline CDR1 KGHDR, CDR2 SFDVKD. The CDR3 totals 14 residues. This CDR3 reads CATRGTGENYGYTF. The CDR3 DNA reads TGTGCCACCAGAGGGACAGGGGAAAACTATGGCTACACCTTC.